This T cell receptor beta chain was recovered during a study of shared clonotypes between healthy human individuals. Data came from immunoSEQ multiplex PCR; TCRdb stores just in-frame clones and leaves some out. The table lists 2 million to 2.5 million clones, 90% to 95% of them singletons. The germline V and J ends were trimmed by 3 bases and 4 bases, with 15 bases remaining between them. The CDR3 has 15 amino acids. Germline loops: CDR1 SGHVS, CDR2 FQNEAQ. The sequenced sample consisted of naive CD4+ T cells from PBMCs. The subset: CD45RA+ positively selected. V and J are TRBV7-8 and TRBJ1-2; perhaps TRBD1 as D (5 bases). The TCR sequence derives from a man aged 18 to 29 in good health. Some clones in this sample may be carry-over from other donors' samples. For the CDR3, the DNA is TGTGCCAGCAGCTTCCGGGCGGAGGGGAGCTATGGCTACACCTTC. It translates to CASSFRAEGSYGYTF.